The TCR beta chain described here comes from a study of identical twins. Broader study findings: The study based its conclusions on cross-sectional statistical analysis and did not follow the same donors.

Looked up from germline, CDR1 is DFQATT and CDR2 is SNEGSKA (reference sequence). V shed 6 bases and J shed 5 bases, with 25 bases lying between them. This CDR3 is 16 amino acids long. Of note for this clonotype: Its antigen is not known.

TCRdb reanalysed the 5' RACE reads using MiXCR and keeps one entry per CDR3 protein. The sample has approximately 1.8 million distinct CDR3 sequences, 32% seen once. Sample: cord blood. The chain is built from TRBV20-1 and TRBJ1-1, with D perhaps TRBD1 (5 bases). The origin of this receptor is a newborn girl in good health. CDR3 bases: TGCAGTGCCGCCAGGGCCCTTTGGAGGTTAAAGACTGAAGCTTTCTTT. As protein: CSAARALWRLKTEAFF.